Listed below are T cell receptor beta chains from one sample, sequenced in a study of CD8+ T cells in alopecia areata. The assay was immunoSEQ multiplex PCR, and TCRdb's table has in-frame clones only and misses some. The data contain around 120,000 clones, 58% of them singletons. Here the sequenced sample was CD8+ T cells sorted from blood, taken at week 4, from a patient treated with tofacitinib. Receptor source: a human donor with alopecia areata. Both conserved end residues are part of each CDR3. A D gene is named only where the DNA matches it firmly. Rows may omit the clone size; those that give it use once, few, many or a size class.

TRBV9,.,.,TRBJ2-3,TGTGCCAGCAGCCTCACAGATACGCAGTATTTT,CASSLTDTQYF
TRBV7-9,TRBD1,.,TRBJ1-2,TGTGCCAGCAGCTACAGTGGACAGGGGGCTGTGGGCTACACCTTC,CASSYSGQGAVGYTF
TRBV6-6,.,.,TRBJ1-2,TGTGCCAGCAGTTACGGGGGGGGCAACTATGGCTACACCTTC,CASSYGGGNYGYTF
TRBV30,.,.,TRBJ1-3,TGTGCCTGCTTACCGGGACCAAGCTCTGGAAACACCATATATTTT,CACLPGPSSGNTIYF
TRBV9,TRBD1,.,TRBJ2-5,TGTGCCAGCAGCGCCGGGACAGGGGGCAAAGAGACCCAGTACTTC,CASSAGTGGKETQYF
TRBV6-5,.,.,TRBJ1-1,TGTGCCAGCAGCCTCCGGGGGGGCACTGAAGCTTTCTTT,CASSLRGGTEAFF
TRBV29-1,.,few,TRBJ2-7,TGCAGCGTTGTTTGGATTTGGACAGTCGGAGTGGACGAGCAGTACTTC,CSVVWIWTVGVDEQYF
TRBV30,TRBD1,.,TRBJ2-1,TGTGCCTGGAGCGGACAGGGGAATGAGCAGTTCTTC,CAWSGQGNEQFF
TRBV29-1,TRBD1,.,TRBJ1-1,TGCAGCGGATCACAGGGGGAGGGCGCGAACACTGAAGCTTTCTTT,CSGSQGEGANTEAFF
TRBV29-1,TRBD1,once,TRBJ1-1,TGCAGCGTTGTTACAGGGGAGAACACTGAAGCTTTCTTT,CSVVTGENTEAFF
TRBV7-9,.,.,TRBJ1-2,TGTGCCAGCAGCTCCCCCTCGAGTTTGCAGCATATATGGGGCTACACCTTC,CASSSPSSLQHIWGYTF
TRBV5-4,.,.,TRBJ2-4,TGTGCCAGCAGCCTGGGACCTAACATTCAGTACTTC,CASSLGPNIQYF
TRBV29-1,.,few,TRBJ1-1,TGCAGCACCTGGATGAACACTGAAGCTTTCTTT,CSTWMNTEAFF
TRBV30,.,.,TRBJ1-1,TGTGCCTGGAGTGTAGCCTCATCGAACACTGAAGCTTTCTTT,CAWSVASSNTEAFF
TRBV9,TRBD1,.,TRBJ1-4,TGTGCCAGCAACACAGACAGGGATGAAAAACTGTTTTTT,CASNTDRDEKLFF
TRBV19,TRBD1,.,TRBJ1-5,TGTGCCAGTAGTGGGAGACAGGGACATCAGCCCCAGCATTTT,CASSGRQGHQPQHF
TRBV7-9,TRBD1,.,TRBJ2-1,TGTGCCAGCAGCCCGGGGACAGGGGTAAGAGATGAGCAGTTCTTC,CASSPGTGVRDEQFF
TRBV29-1,.,.,TRBJ2-7,TGCAGCGTTGAAGAGGATAGCTCCTACGAGCAGTACTTC,CSVEEDSSYEQYF
TRBV27,.,.,TRBJ1-1,TGTGCCAGCAGTTTGTGGGGTGGGAACACTGAAGCTTTCTTT,CASSLWGGNTEAFF
TRBV6-5,.,.,TRBJ1-5,TGTGCCAGCCACCAAAGGAAAGATCAGCCCCAGCATTTT,CASHQRKDQPQHF
TRBV5-1,TRBD1,.,TRBJ1-2,TGCGCCAGCAGCTTGGAGGGACAGCTTAACTATGGCTACACCTTC,CASSLEGQLNYGYTF
TRBV29-1,.,.,TRBJ1-2,TGCAGCGTGGAGGGACTTAACTATGGCTACACCTTC,CSVEGLNYGYTF
TRBV7-2,.,.,TRBJ2-6,TGTGCCAACCGAGGGTCTGGGGCCAACGTCCTGACTTTC,CANRGSGANVLTF
TRBV12-5,.,.,TRBJ2-2,TGTGCTAGTGGGCCCCATGGAGGGTACACCGGGGAGCTGTTTTTT,CASGPHGGYTGELFF
TRBV7-9,.,.,TRBJ2-3,TGTGCCAGCAGGCCCTCAGGGGGCACAGATACGCAGTATTTT,CASRPSGGTDTQYF
TRBV14,.,.,TRBJ2-3,TGTGCCAGCAGCCGTGGAAGAGAGGGTATTTGGCGTACGCAGTATTTT,CASSRGREGIWRTQYF
TRBV30,.,.,TRBJ1-1,TGTGCCTGGAGTGTCGACAGGAACACTGAAGCTTTCTTT,CAWSVDRNTEAFF
TRBV27,TRBD2,.,TRBJ2-2,TGTGCCAGCAGTCCCCAGGGACTAGCGGGCACCGGGGAGCTGTTTTTT,CASSPQGLAGTGELFF
TRBV29-1,TRBD2,.,TRBJ2-4,TGCAGCGTTGAAATCCTAGCTAGCGGGGGGGCCGATCAGTACTTC,CSVEILASGGADQYF
TRBV7-9,.,.,TRBJ2-3,TGTGCCAGCAGCTCCCGAGGGGATACGCAGTATTTT,CASSSRGDTQYF
TRBV2,.,.,TRBJ1-2,TGTGCCAGCAGTGTAAGCTCGTACTTATACTTC,CASSVSSYLYF
TRBV29-1,.,.,TRBJ1-1,TGCAGCGTTGAAGGACGGACAGTTGAAGCTTTCTTT,CSVEGRTVEAFF
TRBV9,.,few,TRBJ1-1,TGTGCCAGCAGCGTTTCCATGGTGGGGAACACTGAAGCTTTCTTT,CASSVSMVGNTEAFF